This T cell receptor beta chain derives from a study of OX40 agonist ivuxolimab in advanced cancers. Profiling relied on immunoSEQ multiplex PCR, and the TCRdb table lists in-frame clones only, not all of them. The repertoire has over 65,000 clones, less than 95% of them found once; the top ten carry around 2%. The sequences come from CD4+ or CD8+ T cells sorted from blood, collected in a trial of the OX40 agonist ivuxolimab. This receptor was obtained from an adult with an advanced solid tumor such as melanoma, head and neck, liver or kidney cancer.

This CDR3 is CSAQALYGYTF. The CDR3 coding sequence is TGCAGTGCACAGGCCCTATATGGCTACACCTTC. V and J are TRBV20-1 and TRBJ1-2, with D maybe TRBD1 (5 bases). The length of the CDR3 is 11 residues. Germline values: CDR1 DFQATT, CDR2 SNEGSKA (reference sequence). V gave up 6 bases and J gave up 5 bases, with 10 bases separating them.